These 16 T cell receptor beta chains were sequenced from one sample in a study of vaccination effects on CD4 cells after COVID-19. Data came from immunoSEQ multiplex PCR; TCRdb stores just in-frame clones and leaves some out. The data show tens of thousands of clones, around four fifths seen once. No antigen is known for these receptors. Viral peptide pools were used in the ViraFEST assay to expand antigen-specific CD4+ T cells, and sequencing came afterward. Culturing for ten to eleven days preceded CD4+ T cell isolation. The sequenced sample was CD4+ T cells from PBMCs cultured with HCoV-229E spike peptides, obtained before COVID-19 vaccination. Receptors originate from a human donor who received a COVID-19 vaccine.

The sample holds one count of this clone. This chain uses TRBV10-3 with TRBJ2-5, with TRBD1 matching 7 bases. Germline values: CDR1 ENHRY, CDR2 SYGVKD. Trimming cost V 0 bases and J 5 bases; bases outside gene matches: 3. CDR3 length: 14 amino acids. This CDR3 is CAISESLGGETQYF. The CDR3 DNA follows: TGTGCCATCAGTGAGTCGCTAGGGGGCGAGACCCAGTACTTC.

V gene TRBV12-3 or TRBV12-4 combines with J gene TRBJ1-2, with no clear D. Deletions cut 8 bases from V and 2 bases from J, with 12 bases between. The CDR3 totals 13 residues. The CDR3 reads CASSVGQNYGYTF. The DNA for the CDR3 is TGTGCCAGCTCGGTCGGGCAGAACTATGGCTACACCTTC.

The chain joins TRBV15 to TRBJ1-5; D is uncertain. V lost 1 base to trimming and J lost 4 bases, with 11 bases between them. Germline V gives CDR1 LNHNV, CDR2 YYDKDF (reference sequence). The CDR3 spans 15 residues. CDR3 coding DNA: TGTGCCACCAGCAGAGTAAAGGATCCAAATCAGCCCCAGCATTTT. Encoded protein: CATSRVKDPNQPQHF.

As concerns this clone: The sample carries other DNA sequences with the same CDR3. V is TRBV7-9 and J is TRBJ2-5; 8 bases map to TRBD1. The CDR3 is 13 amino acids. Losses at the gene ends were 2 bases for V and 5 bases for J; bases not matched to a gene: 1. Germline V CDR1 and CDR2: SEHNR, FQNEAQ (reference sequence). CDR3 nucleotides: TGTGCCAGCAGCTTAACAGGGGGGGAGACCCAGTACTTC. Encoded protein: CASSLTGGETQYF.

The chain recombines TRBV21-1 with TRBJ2-7. TRBV21-1 is classified as a pseudogene. The CDR3 contains 16 residues. The CDR3 region is CASSLRDNALSYEQYV. CDR3 nucleotide sequence: TGTGCCAGCAGCTTGCGGGACAACGCCTTATCCTACGAGCAGTACGTC.

The chain links TRBV5-1 to TRBJ1-6; D remains unclear. This CDR3 is built from 15 residues. Per germline, CDR1 SGHRS and CDR2 YFSETQ. V shed 2 bases and J shed 8 bases, with 14 bases lying between them. CDR3 sequence reads: CASSLSNGADSPLHF. CDR3 sequence (DNA): TGCGCCAGCAGCTTAAGTAATGGAGCTGATTCACCCCTCCACTTT.

The chain carries TRBV28 and TRBJ1-2; no clear D gene. The germline V gene has CDR1 MDHEN and CDR2 SYDVKM. Trimming pared 1 base from V and 7 bases from J, leaving 7 bases between. The CDR3 loop spans 12 amino acids. CDR3 DNA sequence: TGTGCCAGCAGTTTATATCAGGTTGGCTACACCTTC. It translates to CASSLYQVGYTF.

This sequence joins TRBV19 and TRBJ1-5, with D perhaps matching TRBD1 (5 bases). The germline V and J ends were trimmed by 5 bases and 5 bases, with 16 bases remaining between them. CDR1 is LNHDA and CDR2 is SQIVND in the germline V gene (reference sequence). CDR3 size: 15 residues. The chain's CDR3 is CASSQNDRLYQPQHF. The CDR3 nucleotides are TGTGCCAGTAGTCAAAATGACAGACTCTATCAGCCCCAGCATTTT.

J is TRBJ2-1 and V is TRBV7-9, with TRBD2 identical over 12 bases. CDR1 is SEHNR, CDR2 FQNEAQ, per germline (reference sequence). The V gene end was trimmed by 5 bases and the J gene end by 9 bases; junction bases not matched to a gene: 11. The length of the CDR3 is 16 residues. The CDR3 DNA reads as TGTGCCAGCAGCCCCCATCTAGCGGGGGGGCCCGCTGAGCAGTTCTTC. This gives the protein CASSPHLAGGPAEQFF.

The chain recombines TRBV18 with TRBJ1-2; D remains ambiguous. V gave up 4 bases and J gave up 6 bases, with 12 bases separating them. The CDR3 extends over 13 amino acids. Germline V gene data show CDR1 as KGHSH and CDR2 as LQKENI. The CDR3 protein is CASSRGREDGYTF. The CDR3 DNA reads TGTGCCAGCTCACGTGGGCGGGAGGATGGCTACACCTTC.

The chain carries TRBV6-2 or TRBV6-3 and TRBJ2-1; D may be TRBD2 (6 bases). Trimming removed 5 bases at V and 6 bases at J, with 17 bases between. The CDR3 spans 15 residues. Germline values: CDR1 MNHEY, CDR2 SVGEGT. The CDR3 is CASSVSGYSANEQFF. The CDR3 coding sequence is TGTGCCAGCAGTGTAAGCGGGTACTCCGCCAATGAGCAGTTCTTC.

J is TRBJ1-1 and V is TRBV5-1; 7 bases line up with TRBD1. Per germline, CDR1 SGHRS and CDR2 YFSETQ. CDR3 size: 14 residues. The V and J ends lost 4 bases and 5 bases, in that order; junction bases with no gene match: 8. CDR3 sequence reads: CASSVEGADTEAFF. The CDR3 DNA follows: TGCGCCAGCAGCGTTGAGGGGGCGGATACTGAAGCTTTCTTT.

This clone was seen only once. The rearrangement uses TRBV19 and TRBJ1-1, with D unclear. Germline V gene sequence: CDR1 LNHDA, CDR2 SQIVND (reference sequence). V shed 6 bases and J shed 7 bases, with 12 bases lying between them. The CDR3 extends over 12 amino acids. The CDR3 bases are TGTGCCAGTAGGGACGAAAGGTTTGAAGCTTTCTTT. Its protein is CASRDERFEAFF.

This sequence joins TRBV5-1 and TRBJ1-4; D gene uncertain. Germline V CDR1 and CDR2: SGHRS, YFSETQ. The CDR3 is made up of 16 amino acids. Trimming shortened V by 0 bases and J by 5 bases, and 14 bases separated the two germline ends. The DNA of the CDR3 is TGCGCCAGCAGCTTGGAGGTTGGCATCAGCAATGAAAAACTGTTTTTT. Amino acids: CASSLEVGISNEKLFF.

This sequence joins TRBV5-1 and TRBJ2-7; unclear D gene. Trimming stripped 5 bases from V and 6 bases from J, with 12 bases between. Germline CDR1 SGHRS, CDR2 YFSETQ. The CDR3 contains 12 residues. CDR3 region: CASRGSTGEQYV. In DNA form, the CDR3 reads TGCGCCAGCAGGGGCAGCACGGGCGAGCAGTACGTC.

The genes are TRBV5-4 and TRBJ2-3, with TRBD1 matching 7 bases. CDR1 and CDR2 from the germline V gene are SGHNT and YYREEE (reference sequence). The ends lost 4 bases at V and 2 bases at J; junction bases unmatched: 7. This CDR3 is built from 15 residues. The CDR3 bases are TGTGCCAGCAGCGCATCCGGGACAGTCACAGATACGCAGTATTTT. This encodes CASSASGTVTDTQYF.